The TCR beta chain under discussion was sequenced for a study of cytomegalovirus exposure and HLA in healthy donors. The study, taken as a whole, reports: In a later analysis, the majority of CMV-associated beta chains seemingly showed HLA restriction. In a later analysis, a genetic analysis reported fewer productive-TCR N-insertions in an Asian-associated ancestry cluster than the cohort average.

This CDR3 has 17 residues. J lost 3 bases, V lost 1 base, and 8 bases had no gene match. From germline, CDR1 is MGHRA and CDR2 YSYEKL. As concerns this clone: Its antigen is not identified.

PCR involved 60 Vbeta and 13 Jbeta primers. Here immunoSEQ multiplex PCR was the method, and the copy in TCRdb shows in-frame clones only, minus some. The profile shows 200,000 to 250,000 clones, about 83% of them singletons. This TCR was sampled from a human donor in good health. The material sequenced was PBMCs. V gene TRBV4-1 combines with J gene TRBJ2-1, with 8 bases matching TRBD2. The CDR3 DNA reads as TGCGCCAGCAGCCAAGTTGCGACGGGGGGGGTCTACAATGAGCAGTTCTTC. Its protein product is CASSQVATGGVYNEQFF.